There are many counts of the clone carrying this T cell receptor (beta chain). Antigen: not known. This sample includes further DNA sequences coding for the same CDR3. Per the study methods: With immunoSEQ giving junction-only sequences and no quality scores, filtering differed. Sequencing was performed with immunoSEQ multiplex PCR; in TCRdb, only in-frame clones are kept and a portion is missing. For V, J and clone size, that table is used; D and trimming come from the DNA. The table includes 300,000 to 350,000 clones, around 70% detected once. Only Caucasian adults living in Nashville, Tennessee made up the donor group. This record belongs to a study of shared clonotypes between healthy human individuals. Turning to the study itself: Donors, aged 18 to 49, were a couple of women and a few men.

General study points: Rarefaction revealed incomplete sorted-subset sequencing despite large depth.

The TCR sequence derives from a man aged 25-45 years in good health. Sequencing was carried out using memory CD4+ T cells sorted from blood. Subset described: CD45RA-negative fraction.

CDR3 loop: CAWSVQGDQPQHF. The CDR3 coding sequence is TGTGCCTGGAGCGTCCAGGGGGATCAGCCCCAGCATTTT. The V call is TRBV30, the J call TRBJ1-5; 7 bases fit TRBD1. Trimming removed 3 bases from V and 5 bases from J; junction bases left unmatched: 4. Germline values: CDR1 GTSNPN, CDR2 SVGIG (reference sequence). The CDR3 runs to 13 residues.